The rows below give T cell receptor beta chains drawn from one sample of a study of cytomegalovirus exposure and HLA in healthy donors. Clones were sequenced by immunoSEQ multiplex PCR, and TCRdb holds only the in-frame ones, with some missing. Here the sample spans 120,000 or so clones, roughly 77% being singletons. Sequencing was carried out using PBMCs. Receptors originate from a man in his fifties in good health and CMV-seropositive. CDR3s leave out the opening cysteine and the closing phenylalanine or tryptophan. The D gene is left open where the match is weak.

j_call v_call d_call cdr3_aa
TRBJ1-4 TRBV30 TRBD1 AWAQGGYEKLF
TRBJ1-1 TRBV30 NA AWTGDTRGAEAF
TRBJ2-2 TRBV5-6 TRBD1 ASSLVRDSLLTGELF
TRBJ2-7 TRBV7-9 TRBD1 AIQTGSYEQY
TRBJ1-2 TRBV7-2 NA ASQDRTALYGYT
TRBJ1-5 TRBV27 NA ASSLQGGQPQH
TRBJ2-3 TRBV10-3 TRBD1 AIDSQGAGTDTQY
TRBJ2-3 TRBV19 TRBD1 ASSGTGGTDTQY
TRBJ1-1 TRBV6-4 NA ASSDSDKNTEAF
TRBJ2-3 TRBV5-8 TRBD2 ASSLVSGRLDTQY
TRBJ2-1 TRBV6-4 NA ASSDPFEGGGHNEQF
TRBJ2-2 TRBV4-1 TRBD2 ASRQAGVRTGELF
TRBJ2-3 TRBV7-9 TRBD2 ASSGGRLAGGPGDTQY